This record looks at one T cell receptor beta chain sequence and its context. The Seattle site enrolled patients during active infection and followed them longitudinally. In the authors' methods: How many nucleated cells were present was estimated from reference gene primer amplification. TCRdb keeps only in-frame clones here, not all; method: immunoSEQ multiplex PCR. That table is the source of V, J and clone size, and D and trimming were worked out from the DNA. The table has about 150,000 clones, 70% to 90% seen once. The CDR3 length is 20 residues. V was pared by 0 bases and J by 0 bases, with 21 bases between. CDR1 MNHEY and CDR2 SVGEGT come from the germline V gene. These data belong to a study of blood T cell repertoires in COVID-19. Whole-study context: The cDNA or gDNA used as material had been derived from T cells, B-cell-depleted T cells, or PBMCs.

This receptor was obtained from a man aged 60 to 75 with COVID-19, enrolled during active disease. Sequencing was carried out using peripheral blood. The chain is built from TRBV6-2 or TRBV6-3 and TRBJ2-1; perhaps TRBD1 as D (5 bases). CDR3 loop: CASSYSIQSAGLSSYNEQFF. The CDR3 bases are TGTGCCAGCAGTTACTCGATACAGTCGGCAGGGCTTAGCTCCTACAATGAGCAGTTCTTC.